This TCR beta chain emerged from a study of identical twins. Broader study findings: Modeled out-of-frame TCR alpha sharing in monozygotic twins fell below observed levels. Excess twin sharing in beta out-of-frame sequences was weaker.

Germline-derived CDR1 and CDR2 are SQVTM and ANQGSEA. This CDR3 region has 13 residues. The J segment lost 5 bases and the V segment lost 3 bases, leaving 5 bases of the junction unmatched. TCRdb redid the calling of the 5' RACE reads with MiXCR, one entry per CDR3 protein. The sample has 350,000 to 450,000 distinct CDR3 sequences, around 18% seen once. This clonotype has only a few counts. Its antigen remains unidentified. The origin of this receptor is a man between 45 and 60 years old in good health. This sequence joins TRBV29-1 and TRBJ2-5, with 8 bases identical to TRBD1. Sequencing was performed on naive T cells sorted from blood. For the CDR3, the DNA is TGCAGCGTTGACAGGGGGCTTGGGGAGACCCAGTACTTC. Translating gives CSVDRGLGETQYF.